Below, 6 T cell receptor beta chains from the same sample are listed, as sequenced in a study of molecular identifiers for immune sequencing clone quantification. TCRdb processed the PCR reads anew with MiXCR; each CDR3 protein has one entry. The sample records around 480,000 distinct CDR3 sequences, under 30% being singletons. The sequenced sample consisted of naive CD8+ T cells from blood, with Jurkat cell RNA spiked in. Described subset: FACS-sorted CD8+CD4-CCR7+CD45RA+ naive T cells. The source of these receptors is a human donor in good health. Some libraries in this study had Jurkat cell RNA spiked in.

This clonotype was counted ten times or more. This chain links TRBV10-3 with TRBJ2-5; the match to TRBD1 covers 7 bases. This CDR3 spans 12 amino acids. CDR1 and CDR2 (germline): ENHRY, SYGVKD. After removal of 10 bases from V and 3 bases from J, the junction contained 5 bases not matched to a gene. The CDR3 loop reads CATRQGEETQYF. CDR3 nucleotides: TGTGCCACCAGACAGGGAGAAGAGACCCAGTACTTC.

V gene TRBV27 combines with J gene TRBJ2-7; 11 nucleotides line up with TRBD2. Trimming took 3 bases from V and 2 from J; bases not matched to a gene: 6. The CDR3 runs to 16 residues. The germline V gene has CDR1 MNHEY and CDR2 SMNVEV (reference sequence). DNA for the CDR3: TGTGCCAGCAGTTTCTCACTAGCGGGGGTAACCTACGAGCAGTACTTC. It yields the protein CASSFSLAGVTYEQYF.

This clonotype was observed many times. J is TRBJ1-5 and V is TRBV20-1, with 7 bases lining up with TRBD1. The V segment lost 6 bases and the J segment 1 base; nucleotides outside the gene matches: 6. The CDR3 has 14 residues. CDR1 is DFQATT, CDR2 SNEGSKA, per germline (reference sequence). The CDR3 DNA reads TGCAGTGCAGACAGGGACGGGAGCAATCAGCCCCAGCATTTT. Translation gives CSADRDGSNQPQHF.

V is TRBV11-2 and J is TRBJ2-2; TRBD2 matches 15 bases. Per the germline V gene, CDR1 is SGHAT and CDR2 is FQNNGV. This CDR3 is 15 amino acids long. V was pared by 6 bases and J by 10 bases, with 6 bases of the junction left unmatched. The CDR3 nucleotides read TGTGCCAGCAGTCGGACTAGCGGGAGGGCCTTGGAGCTGTTTTTT. This encodes CASSRTSGRALELFF.

The chain carries TRBV4-1 and TRBJ1-1, with TRBD1 matching 8 bases. Germline lookup yields CDR1 MGHRA and CDR2 YSYEKL. This CDR3 contains 15 residues. The junction had 5 bases not matched to a gene; V was cut back by 0 bases and J by 5 bases. This CDR3 reads CASSQEQGAGTEAFF. For the CDR3, the DNA is TGCGCCAGCAGCCAAGAGCAGGGGGCTGGTACTGAAGCTTTCTTT.

This clonotype was picked up a small number of times. The rearrangement links TRBV4-1 to TRBJ2-3; D call uncertain. V lost 2 bases to trimming and J lost 4 bases, with 7 bases between them. Germline V lookup: CDR1 MGHRA, CDR2 YSYEKL. The CDR3 is 13 residues long. CDR3 nucleotides: TGCGCCAGCAGCCAAACGACTCCAGATACGCAGTATTTT. Translating gives CASSQTTPDTQYF.